The clone carrying this T cell receptor beta chain was detected only a few times. What it binds is not known. Expressed TCRB transcripts were sequenced after all isolated RNA was converted to cDNA. The data were produced by immunoSEQ multiplex PCR, yet TCRdb's version contains in-frame clones alone and is incomplete. Of around 140,000 clones listed, about an eighth are singletons. Sort purity for all populations was recorded as exceeding 98%. The sample is drawn from a study of beta chain features in type 1 diabetes. Study-wide results and caveats: Across patients, naive, central memory and Treg TCRB repertoires exhibited apparently greater similarity than was observed across healthy donors. Shorter TCRB CDR3s, moderately but significantly so, marked every one of the four CD4+ subsets in Type 1 diabetes patients.

The CDR3 extends over 15 amino acids. Trimming left V 2 bases short and J 2 bases short, with 11 bases between. The germline V gene encodes CDR1 MGHDK and CDR2 SYGVNS. This chain connects TRBV25-1 to TRBJ2-3; D possibly corresponds to TRBD2 (7 bases). This sequence was found in a man between 18 and 35 years old with type 1 diabetes. The specimen was central memory CD4+ T cells from blood. CDR3 region: CASSEGGADTDTQYF. CDR3 in DNA: TGTGCCAGCAGTGAAGGGGGGGCCGACACAGATACGCAGTATTTT.